The entry below describes one T cell receptor beta chain. A single count supports this clone. Its antigen has not been determined. No clone much larger than this one lies a single base away; base qualities are absent. The method was the immunoSEQ multiplex PCR assay. For the multiplex PCR, a mixture combining 60 forward primers for TCR Vbeta segments and 13 reverse primers for TCR Jbeta segments was used. A multiplex PCR assay on genomic DNA amplified the CDR3 region of rearranged TCR beta genes. The amplified TCR beta libraries were sequenced on the Illumina HiSeq System as 87-base-pair reads. In the source study's methods: A later analysis counted approximately 76 million unique TCR beta chains across the 600 to 850 repertoires, and some 11 million of these chains were shared by at least two donors. Raw reads were error-corrected and collapsed into unique sequences with a nearest-neighbor algorithm that merged closely related sequences to remove PCR and sequencing errors. CDR3 sequences were aligned to IMGT reference sequences to assign V, D and J gene segments. For a sequence to be retained, at least a six-nucleotide match to both a V gene segment and a J gene segment was required. Rearrangements were called productive when the CDR3 lacked stop codons and stayed in frame with V and J; all others were non-productive. Following IMGT convention, CDR3 was defined as the stretch from the second conserved V-encoded cysteine up to the conserved J-encoded phenylalanine. Sequences without an unambiguous match to a single V gene segment were excluded from the earlier analysis of several hundred of the donors. In an earlier analysis of approximately 560 of the donors, a V segment was called functional when productive rearrangements were above 56.7%, and segregating when the standard deviation between donors exceeded 5%. A statistical classification framework was built for diagnosing cytomegalovirus status from the catalog of TCR beta chain sequences. V and J gene assignment, in a later analysis, came from comparing TCR nucleotide sequences with IMGT/GENE-DB human TR gene sequences. The TCRdist pipeline was used in a later analysis to assign CDR3 sequences and most-parsimonious VDJ recombination scenarios. In a later analysis, each TCR beta chain was defined by its CDR3 amino acid sequence together with its V-gene family, and reads without a unique V-gene family were excluded. To address suspected cross-contamination and a sequencing artifact, a later analysis removed under 600 highly shared, low-generation-probability nucleotide sequences. A later analysis calculated a clonal expansion index for each public chain from normalized within-repertoire ranks of inferred template counts. In a later analysis, generation probabilities were computed with a VDJ recombination model fitted to out-of-frame rearrangements, and the resulting probabilities were checked against IGoR. Hypergeometric tests were used in a later analysis to score TCR-TCR, TCR-HLA and TCR-CMV co-occurrence, with a repertoire-size bias correction applied to the TCR pairs. In a later analysis, false discovery rates were estimated by permuting HLA or CMV assignments 20 times. A later analysis grouped co-occurring TCRs with DBSCAN, adding TCRdist sequence similarity when clustering within HLA-allele-positive subsets. Co-occurrence clustering excluded repertoires with fewer than 30,000 or more than 120,000 public chains, plus five with anomalous nucleotide sharing. As stored in TCRdb, this immuneACCESS dataset retains in-frame rearrangements with V and J assigned. A fraction of the clones does not appear; measured against another copy, unresolved V genes explain less than half of the discrepancy, and the remainder lacks a known reason. V and J calls and clone size are copied from that table; D and trimming were computed from the DNA. For this sample the table gives 180,000 or so clones, of which 75% to 80% were detected only once. Of the sample, almost 6.5% is held by the ten largest clones.

The cohort was made up of 500 to 850 healthy bone marrow donors. All cohort members were sampled while nominally healthy, although unrecorded immune exposures were likely present. The donor was CMV seropositive and was included in the group of 250 to 300 seropositive cohort members. A peripheral blood sample was provided by each donor, and peripheral blood mononuclear cells were used for TCR beta sequencing. The Qiagen DNeasy Blood Extraction Kit was used to extract genomic DNA from the blood cell samples. This sample is part of a study of cytomegalovirus exposure and HLA in healthy donors (TCRdb year 2017). For the wider study: In an earlier analysis of several hundred of the donors, 276 Gb of sequence data and 90 million to 130 million unique TCR beta sequences from roughly 190 million T cells were reported. Typing coverage differed by locus: A, B, C, DRB1 and DQB1 were typed in roughly 629-640 donors, DQA1 in 522, DPA1 in 606, and DPB1 in 472. The study aimed to test whether signatures of past pathogen exposure could be identified by cataloging public T cell receptors. The study used immunosequencing to profile the T cell repertoires of about 670 subjects and linked those repertoires to cytomegalovirus serostatus. Both class I and class II loci were covered by HLA typing, at four-digit resolution. An early release that covered more than 550 HLA-typed donors contained approximately 300 gigabases of sequencing data and 80 million or so unique TCR sequences. A later analysis re-examined previously published TCR beta repertoires from just over 650 donors and added high-resolution HLA genotyping to investigate patterns of TCR occurrence. Every discovery cohort repertoire had been produced on one sequencing platform. An earlier analysis of roughly 600 of the donors used high-throughput TCR beta sequencing to judge whether each TCR beta V gene segment behaved as functional or pseudogenic. A later genetic analysis used genome-wide SNP genotypes for about three fifths of the roughly 700 donors, treating that subset as a discovery cohort. The study combined high-throughput TCR immunosequencing, statistical association of individual TCRs with disease status, and machine learning to predict cytomegalovirus infection status. The genetic ancestry cluster associated with self-reported Caucasian donors included 80% to 90% of the 398 genotyped donors. Alongside the repertoire data, information on donor age, sex, ethnicity and CMV serostatus was compiled. Among about 410 genotyped donors of the cohort, an average of approximately 220,000 unique TCR beta nucleotide sequences was sequenced per donor, of which roughly 17% were non-productive. Rather than using new phenotypic data, the later analysis identified candidate immune exposures from TCR beta sequences and from how often those sequences occurred across donors. Besides the first cohort of hundreds of subjects, a separate validation cohort made up of roughly 120 different subjects was used. About five DR-DQ haplotypes were treated as single units for association and clustering because of strong linkage in the cohort.

The V and J ends are trimmed by 6 bases and 6 bases, leaving 14 bases between them. CDR1 is given as MNHEY and CDR2 as SVGAGI, both from the germline V gene. The CDR3 numbers 14 residues from cysteine through phenylalanine. Here the CDR3 DNA is all that survives: 42 bases in frame from base 1. What the study reported, not specific to this receptor: Presence/absence analyses assumed roughly uniform sequencing depth across donors, an assumption that may not hold. In a later analysis, most CMV-associated TCR beta chains were found to appear HLA-restricted, with HLA associations seemingly driven largely by CMV exposure. CMV serostatus was the only immune exposure information available for the cohort. Linkage disequilibrium might explain the correlated functional status among segregating V segments, but an unknown experimental factor could not be excluded. The authors suggested that the approach could potentially be extended to other disease states and immunological phenotypes. Compared with equally common non-associated chains, HLA-associated TCR beta chains in a later analysis were more clonally expanded and had lower generation probabilities. In both the original and validation cohorts, the classifier was reported to diagnose cytomegalovirus status with high specificity and sensitivity. In the study, roughly 160 TCR beta chains were listed as associated with cytomegalovirus. In a later genetic analysis, a missense DCLRE1C variant was associated with V-gene and J-gene trimming of TCR beta chains, and the association was replicated in an independent cohort. In a later analysis, 16,951 TCR beta sequences were associated with specific HLA alleles at a false discovery rate of 0.05. In a later analysis, several top co-occurrence clusters were reported to appear linked to parvovirus B19, influenza, CMV and Epstein-Barr virus. A cluster of highly shared sequence variants was judged likely to represent a technical artifact of the sequencing pipeline. In a later analysis, TCR association rates were found to vary across HLA loci, with the most associated TCRs seen for DRB1 alleles and the fewest for HLA-C alleles. Strong co-occurrence of HLA alleles, especially DR and DQ, made assigning TCR associations to individual alleles difficult. According to a later genetic analysis, donors in an Asian-associated ancestry cluster had fewer N-insertions in productive TCRs than the roughly 670-donor mean. In this cohort, only TCR beta chains were sequenced, and detectable features were limited by the absence of alpha or paired-chain data. Because HLA typing was missing for some donors at each locus, association tests included only the typed subset. Across donors, most TCR sequences were observed very rarely, whereas some public TCRs were present in many individuals. An earlier analysis of 587 of the donors showed that most TCR beta V segments appeared in productive rearrangements either about 90% or about 30% of the time, which broadly matched IMGT annotations. A further reported finding was that TCR beta sequences accurately predicted the HLA-A and HLA-B alleles for most subjects in the first cohort. Because counts were too low, seventeen rarely observed V segments, including chromosome 9 orphons, were excluded from the earlier analysis of several hundred of the donors. The 87-base-pair reads could not distinguish some IMGT-functional V segments, including TRBV6-2 and TRBV6-3, so those segments were excluded. In vitro tests confirmed that a few of the cytomegalovirus-associated TCR beta chains recognize cytomegalovirus antigens.

Sequencing was performed on PBMCs. The chain is assembled from TRBV6-5 and TRBJ2-2, with the D gene not clear enough to name. This TCR was sampled from a middle-aged man in good health and CMV-seropositive. The CDR3 corresponds to CASRNQVLAGELFF. The nucleotides are TGTGCCAGCAGGAACCAGGTTTTGGCCGGGGAGCTGTTTTTT.